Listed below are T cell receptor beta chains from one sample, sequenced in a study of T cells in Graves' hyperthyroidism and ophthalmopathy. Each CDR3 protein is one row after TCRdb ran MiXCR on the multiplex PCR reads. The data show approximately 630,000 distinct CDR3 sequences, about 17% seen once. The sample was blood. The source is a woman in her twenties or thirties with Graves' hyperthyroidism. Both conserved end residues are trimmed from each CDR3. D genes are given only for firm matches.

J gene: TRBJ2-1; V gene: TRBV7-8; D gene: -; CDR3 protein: ASSRGATPREQF
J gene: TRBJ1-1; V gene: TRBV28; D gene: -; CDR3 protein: ASSQQGWGAF
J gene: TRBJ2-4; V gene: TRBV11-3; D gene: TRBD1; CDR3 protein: ASRQGQGSIQY
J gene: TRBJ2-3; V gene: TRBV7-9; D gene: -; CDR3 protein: ASSLLQSTDTQY
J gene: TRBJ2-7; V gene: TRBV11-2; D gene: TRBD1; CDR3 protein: ASSSTLRDRVFGNEQY
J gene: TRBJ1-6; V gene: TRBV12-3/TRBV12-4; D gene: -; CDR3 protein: ASSFSGYSPLH
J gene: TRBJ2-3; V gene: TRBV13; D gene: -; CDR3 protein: ASSARESGTDTQY
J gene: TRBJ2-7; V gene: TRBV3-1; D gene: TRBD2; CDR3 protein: ASSLPGLADEQY
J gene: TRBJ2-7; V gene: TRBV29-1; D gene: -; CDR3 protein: SVEDQGDYYEQY
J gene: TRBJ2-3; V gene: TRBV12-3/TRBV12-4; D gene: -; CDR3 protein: ASSGDSTDTQY
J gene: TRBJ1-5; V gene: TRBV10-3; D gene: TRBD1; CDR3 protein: AISGTTGDDQPQH
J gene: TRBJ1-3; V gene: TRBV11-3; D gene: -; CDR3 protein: ASSLVSSNSGNTIY
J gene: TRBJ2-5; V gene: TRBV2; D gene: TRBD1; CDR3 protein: ASKDRAETQY
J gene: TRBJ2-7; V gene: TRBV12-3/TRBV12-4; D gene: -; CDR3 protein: ASSFRTGSSYEQY
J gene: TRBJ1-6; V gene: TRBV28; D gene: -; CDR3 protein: ASSAGSHNSPLH
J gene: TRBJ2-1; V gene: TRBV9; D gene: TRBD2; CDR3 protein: ASSVGPTSGRGYEQF
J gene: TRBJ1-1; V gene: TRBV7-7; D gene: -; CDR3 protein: ASGRGMNTEAF
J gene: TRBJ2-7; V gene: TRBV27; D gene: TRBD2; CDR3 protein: ASSYSGSAYEQY
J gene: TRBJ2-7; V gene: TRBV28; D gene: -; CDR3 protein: ASSFSIYPYEQY
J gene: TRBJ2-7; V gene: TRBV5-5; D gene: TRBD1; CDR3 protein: ASSPPGQGRYEQY
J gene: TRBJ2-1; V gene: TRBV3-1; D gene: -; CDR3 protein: ASSQSVDEQF
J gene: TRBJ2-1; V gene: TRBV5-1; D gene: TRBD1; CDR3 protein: ASSLTGTVYNEQF
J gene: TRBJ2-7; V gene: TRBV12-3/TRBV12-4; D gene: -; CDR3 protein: ASSDASIYEQY
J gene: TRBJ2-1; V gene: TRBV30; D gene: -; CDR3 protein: AWTPGQKGWSYNEQF
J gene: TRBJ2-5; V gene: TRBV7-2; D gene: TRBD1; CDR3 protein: ASSSTGGLEETQY
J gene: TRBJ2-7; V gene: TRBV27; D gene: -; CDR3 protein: ASSAQQKGSVGEQY
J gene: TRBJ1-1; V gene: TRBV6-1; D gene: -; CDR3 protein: ASSEKRNTEAF
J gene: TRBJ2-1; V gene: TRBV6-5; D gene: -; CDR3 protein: ASSYLGANEQF
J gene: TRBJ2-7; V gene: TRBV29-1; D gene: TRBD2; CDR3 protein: SVELAGDYEQY
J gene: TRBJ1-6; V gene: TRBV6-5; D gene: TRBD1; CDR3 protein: ASSFEGQGRSPLH
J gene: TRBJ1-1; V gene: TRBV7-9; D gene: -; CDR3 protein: ASSPNQEMNTEAF
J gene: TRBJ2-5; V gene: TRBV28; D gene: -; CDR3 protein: ASFRGGRQETQY
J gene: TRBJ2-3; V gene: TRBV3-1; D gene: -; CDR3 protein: ASSQDPVSSTDTQY
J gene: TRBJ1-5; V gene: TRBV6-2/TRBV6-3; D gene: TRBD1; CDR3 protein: ASSPRTGAQPQH